The T cell receptor beta chain under discussion was sequenced for a study of beta chain features in type 1 diabetes. Overall study context: There was similarity between patients and healthy donors in age, gender and cell yields. The samples had approximately 100,000,000 sorted cells examined in all.

Study results and limitations: The study found fewer insertions and more deletions at VDJ junctions in type 1 diabetes patients. The study found moderately but significantly shorter TCRB CDR3s in all four CD4+ subsets of Type 1 diabetes patients.

The investigators reverse transcribed all of the isolated RNA, so they sequenced expressed TCRB transcripts. Here immunoSEQ multiplex PCR was the method, and the copy in TCRdb shows in-frame clones only, minus some. The table lists around 450,000 clones, roughly 10% of them singletons. In its sample, this clone was seen many times. Its antigen remains unknown. The specimen sequenced was naive CD4+ T cells from blood. The origin of this receptor is a woman aged 18-30 years in good health.

CDR3 protein: CASSADSNTEAFF. The CDR3 DNA follows: TGTGCCAGCAGCGCAGACAGCAACACTGAAGCTTTCTTT. The chain has TRBV9 and TRBJ1-1, with D perhaps matching TRBD1 (5 bases). Per the germline V gene, CDR1 is SGDLS and CDR2 is YYNGEE. The CDR3 is 13 residues long. V dropped 3 bases and J dropped 2 bases, with 8 bases sitting between them.